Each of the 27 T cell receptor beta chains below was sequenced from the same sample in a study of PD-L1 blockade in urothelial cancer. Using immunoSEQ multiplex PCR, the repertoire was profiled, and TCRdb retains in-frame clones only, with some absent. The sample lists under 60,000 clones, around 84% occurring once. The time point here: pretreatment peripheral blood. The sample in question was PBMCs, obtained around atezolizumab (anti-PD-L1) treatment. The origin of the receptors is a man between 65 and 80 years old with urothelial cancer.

This chain's CDR3 is CASSSGLAGGRAYNEQFF. CDR3 bases: TGTGCCAGCAGCTCGGGACTAGCGGGGGGGCGAGCCTACAATGAGCAGTTCTTC. The chain employs TRBV5-4 and TRBJ2-1; 16 bases align to TRBD2. Per the germline V gene, CDR1 is SGHNT and CDR2 is YYREEE (reference sequence). The CDR3 is made up of 18 amino acids. Trimming took 3 bases from V and 2 from J; bases not matched to a gene: 5. Using reference TRBV5-4 and TRBJ2-1 for the parts outside the CDR3, the full variable domain is ETGVTQSPTHLIKTRGQQVTLRCSSQSGHNTVSWYQQALGQGPQFIFQYYREEENGRGNFPPRFSGLQFPNYSSELNVNALELDDSALYLCASSSGLAGGRAYNEQFFGPGTRLTVL.

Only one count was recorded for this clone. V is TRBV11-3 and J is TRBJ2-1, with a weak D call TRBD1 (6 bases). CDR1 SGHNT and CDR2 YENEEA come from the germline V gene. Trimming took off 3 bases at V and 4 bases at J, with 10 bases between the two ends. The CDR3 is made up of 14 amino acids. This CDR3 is CASSFEDSYNEQFF. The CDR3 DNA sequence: TGTGCCAGCAGCTTCGAGGACAGTTACAATGAGCAGTTCTTC.

The CDR3 spells CAGNDWTGLSGYTF. The CDR3 DNA reads as TGTGCCGGAAACGACTGGACAGGCCTCTCCGGCTACACCTTC. This sequence joins TRBV2 and TRBJ1-2; 7 positions agree with TRBD1. Germline V gene lookup returns CDR1 SNHLY and CDR2 FYNNEI. The CDR3 consists of 14 residues. V lost 11 bases and J lost 8; bases outside the gene matches: 17.

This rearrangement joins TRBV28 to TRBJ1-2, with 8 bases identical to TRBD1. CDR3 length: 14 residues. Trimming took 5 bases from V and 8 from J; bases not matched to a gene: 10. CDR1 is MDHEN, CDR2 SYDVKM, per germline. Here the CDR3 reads CASSPGQVPSGYTF. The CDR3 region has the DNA TGTGCCAGCAGTCCGGGACAGGTTCCCTCGGGCTACACCTTC.

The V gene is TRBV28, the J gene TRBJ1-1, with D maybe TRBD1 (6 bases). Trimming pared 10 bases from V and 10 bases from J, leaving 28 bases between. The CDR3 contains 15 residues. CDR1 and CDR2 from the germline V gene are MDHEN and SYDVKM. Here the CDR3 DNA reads TGTGCCATCACAACCTCAGGGGAAACCCATCGGGGAGCTTTCTTT. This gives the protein CAITTSGETHRGAFF.

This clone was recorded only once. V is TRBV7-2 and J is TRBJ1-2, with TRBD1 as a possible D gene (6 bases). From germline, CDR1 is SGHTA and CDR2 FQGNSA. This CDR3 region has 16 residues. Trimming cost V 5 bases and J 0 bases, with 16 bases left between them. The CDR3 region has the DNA TGTGCCAGCAGCGTCCGGGACATTAGAGCTAACTATGGCTACACCTTC. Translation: CASSVRDIRANYGYTF.

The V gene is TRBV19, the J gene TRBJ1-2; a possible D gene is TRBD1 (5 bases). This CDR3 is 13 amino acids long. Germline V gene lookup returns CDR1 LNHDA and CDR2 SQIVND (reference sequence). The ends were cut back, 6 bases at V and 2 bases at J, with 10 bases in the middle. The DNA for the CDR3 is TGTGCCAGTAGGTCGGACAAGAACTATGGCTACACCTTC. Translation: CASRSDKNYGYTF.

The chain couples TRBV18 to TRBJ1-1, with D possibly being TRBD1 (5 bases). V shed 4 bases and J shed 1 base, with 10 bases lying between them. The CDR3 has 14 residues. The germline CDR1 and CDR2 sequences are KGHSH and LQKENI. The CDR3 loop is CASSLAGSNTEAFF. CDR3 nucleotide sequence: TGTGCCAGCTCACTGGCAGGGTCGAACACTGAAGCTTTCTTT.

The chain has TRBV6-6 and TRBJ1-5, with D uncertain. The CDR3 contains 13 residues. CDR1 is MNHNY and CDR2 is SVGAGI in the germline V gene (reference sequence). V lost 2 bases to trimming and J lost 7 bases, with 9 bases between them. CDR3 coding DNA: TGTGCCAGCAGTTACACGCCGGGGCAGCCCCAGCATTTT. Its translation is CASSYTPGQPQHF.

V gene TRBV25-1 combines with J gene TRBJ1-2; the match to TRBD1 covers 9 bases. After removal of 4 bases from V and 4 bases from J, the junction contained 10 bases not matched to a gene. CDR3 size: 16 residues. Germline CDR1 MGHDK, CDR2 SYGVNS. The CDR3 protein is CASSGPTGGIIYGYTF. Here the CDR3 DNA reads TGTGCCAGCAGTGGCCCGACAGGGGGGATAATCTATGGCTACACCTTC.

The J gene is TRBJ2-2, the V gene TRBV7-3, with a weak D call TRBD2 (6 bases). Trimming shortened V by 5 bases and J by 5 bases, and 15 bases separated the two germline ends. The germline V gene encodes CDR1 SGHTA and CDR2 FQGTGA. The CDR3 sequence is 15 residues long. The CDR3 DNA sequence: TGTGCCAGCAGCACCGGCCCCCGGGGGACCGGGGAGCTGTTTTTT. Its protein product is CASSTGPRGTGELFF.

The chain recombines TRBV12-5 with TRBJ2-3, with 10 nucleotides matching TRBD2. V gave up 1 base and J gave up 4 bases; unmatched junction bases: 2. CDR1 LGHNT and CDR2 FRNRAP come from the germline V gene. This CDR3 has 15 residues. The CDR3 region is CASGLGSGRADTQYF. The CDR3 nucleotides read TGTGCTAGTGGTTTGGGGAGCGGGAGGGCAGATACGCAGTATTTT. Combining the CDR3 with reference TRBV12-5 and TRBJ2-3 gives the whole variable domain DARVTQTPRHKVTEMGQEVTMRCQPILGHNTVFWYRQTMMQGLELLAYFRNRAPLDDSGMPKDRFSAEMPDATLATLKIQPSEPRDSAVYFCASGLGSGRADTQYFGPGTRLTVL.

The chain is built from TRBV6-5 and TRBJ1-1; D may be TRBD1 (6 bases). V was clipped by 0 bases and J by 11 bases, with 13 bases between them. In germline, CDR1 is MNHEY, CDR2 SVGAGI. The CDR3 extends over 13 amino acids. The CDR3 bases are TGTGCCAGCAGTTACTCGATCGGACAGCGGGCTTTCTTT. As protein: CASSYSIGQRAFF.

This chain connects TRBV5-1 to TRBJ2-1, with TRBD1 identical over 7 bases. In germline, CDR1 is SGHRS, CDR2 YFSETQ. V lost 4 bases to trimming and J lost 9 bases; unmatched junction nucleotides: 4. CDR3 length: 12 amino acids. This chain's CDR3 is CASSRDSGEQFF. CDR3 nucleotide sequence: TGCGCCAGCAGCCGGGACAGCGGTGAGCAGTTCTTC. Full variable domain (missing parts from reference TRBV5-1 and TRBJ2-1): KAGVTQTPRYLIKTRGQQVTLSCSPISGHRSVSWYQQTPGQGLQFLFEYFSETQRNKGNFPGRFSGRQFSNSRSEMNVSTLELGDSALYLCASSRDSGEQFFGPGTRLTVL.

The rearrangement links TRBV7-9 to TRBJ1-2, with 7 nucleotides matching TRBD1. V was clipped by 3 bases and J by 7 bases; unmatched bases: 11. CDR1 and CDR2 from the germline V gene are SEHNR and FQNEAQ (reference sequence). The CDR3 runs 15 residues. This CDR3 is CASSFTGTEKSGYTF. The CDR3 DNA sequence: TGTGCCAGCAGCTTCACCGGGACAGAAAAAAGTGGCTACACCTTC.

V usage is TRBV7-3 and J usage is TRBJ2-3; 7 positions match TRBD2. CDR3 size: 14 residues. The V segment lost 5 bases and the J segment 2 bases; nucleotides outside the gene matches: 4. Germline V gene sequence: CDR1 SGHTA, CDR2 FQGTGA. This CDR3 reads CASSTGTTTDTQYF. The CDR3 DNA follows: TGTGCCAGCAGCACCGGGACTACCACAGATACGCAGTATTTT.

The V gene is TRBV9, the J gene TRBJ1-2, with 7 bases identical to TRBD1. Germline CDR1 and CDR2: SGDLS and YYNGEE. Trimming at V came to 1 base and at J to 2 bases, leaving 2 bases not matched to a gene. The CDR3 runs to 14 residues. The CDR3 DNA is TGTGCCAGCAGCGTAACAGGGGAGAACTATGGCTACACCTTC. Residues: CASSVTGENYGYTF.

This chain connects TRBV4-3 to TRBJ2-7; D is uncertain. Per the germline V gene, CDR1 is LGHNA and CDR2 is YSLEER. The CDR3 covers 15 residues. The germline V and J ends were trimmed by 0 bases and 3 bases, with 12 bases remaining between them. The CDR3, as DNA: TGCGCCAGCAGCCAAGAGGGCAACACCTTCTACGAGCAGTACTTC. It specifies CASSQEGNTFYEQYF.

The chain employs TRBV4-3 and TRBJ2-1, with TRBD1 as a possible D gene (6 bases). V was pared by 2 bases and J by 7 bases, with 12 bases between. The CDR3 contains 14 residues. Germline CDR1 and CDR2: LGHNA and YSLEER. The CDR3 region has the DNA TGCGCCAGCAGCCAAAGGGGGTCAGGGAATGAGCAGTTCTTC. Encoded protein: CASSQRGSGNEQFF.

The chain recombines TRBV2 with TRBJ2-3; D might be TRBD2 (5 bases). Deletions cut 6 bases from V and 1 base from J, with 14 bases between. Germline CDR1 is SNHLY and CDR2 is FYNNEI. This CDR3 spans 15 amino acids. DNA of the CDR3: TGTGCCAGCAGGAACTTCGGGGTGGGCACAGATACGCAGTATTTT. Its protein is CASRNFGVGTDTQYF.

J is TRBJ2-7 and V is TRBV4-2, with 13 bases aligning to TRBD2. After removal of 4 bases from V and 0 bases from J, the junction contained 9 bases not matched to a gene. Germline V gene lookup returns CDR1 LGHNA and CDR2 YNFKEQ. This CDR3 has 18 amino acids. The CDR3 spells CASSPRGLAGANSYEQYF. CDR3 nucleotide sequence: TGTGCCAGCAGCCCCCGCGGACTAGCGGGAGCCAACTCCTACGAGCAGTACTTC.

CDR3 amino acids: CSVDPLAEGWETQYF. The CDR3 DNA reads as TGCAGCGTGGATCCCCTAGCGGAGGGGTGGGAGACCCAGTACTTC. The chain carries TRBV29-1 and TRBJ2-5, with 7 bases identical to TRBD2. The trim removed 6 bases at V and 5 bases at J, leaving 15 bases unmatched. Germline values: CDR1 SQVTM, CDR2 ANQGSEA. This CDR3 is built from 15 residues.

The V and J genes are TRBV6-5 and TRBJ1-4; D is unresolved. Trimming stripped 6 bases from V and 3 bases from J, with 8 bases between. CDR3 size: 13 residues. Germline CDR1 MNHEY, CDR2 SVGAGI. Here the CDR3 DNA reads TGTGCCAGCAGACCCCGCGCTAATGAAAAACTGTTTTTT. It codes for CASRPRANEKLFF.

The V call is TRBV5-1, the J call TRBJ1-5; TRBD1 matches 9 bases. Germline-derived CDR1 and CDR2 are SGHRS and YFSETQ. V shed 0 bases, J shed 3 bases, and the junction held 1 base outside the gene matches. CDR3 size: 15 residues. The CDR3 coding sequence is TGCGCCAGCAGCTTGGGGACAGGGGTCAATCAGCCCCAGCATTTT. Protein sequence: CASSLGTGVNQPQHF.

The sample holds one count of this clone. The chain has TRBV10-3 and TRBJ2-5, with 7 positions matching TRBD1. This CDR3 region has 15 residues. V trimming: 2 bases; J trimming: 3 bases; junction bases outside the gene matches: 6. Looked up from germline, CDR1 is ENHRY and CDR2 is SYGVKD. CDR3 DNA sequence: TGTGCCATCAGTGAGGGGACAGTTCCTAAAGAGACCCAGTACTTC. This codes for CAISEGTVPKETQYF.

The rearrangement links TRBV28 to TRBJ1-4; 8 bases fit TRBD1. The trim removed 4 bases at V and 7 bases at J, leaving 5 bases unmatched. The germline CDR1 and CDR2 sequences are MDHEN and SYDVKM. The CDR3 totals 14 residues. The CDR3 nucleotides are TGTGCCAGCAGTTCAGGGGGCCGTGGTGAAAAACTGTTTTTT. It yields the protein CASSSGGRGEKLFF. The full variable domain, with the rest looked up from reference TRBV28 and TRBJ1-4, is DVKVTQSSRYLVKRTGEKVFLECVQDMDHENMFWYRQDPGLGLRLIYFSYDVKMKEKGDIPEGYSVSREKKERFSLILESASTNQTSMYLCASSSGGRGEKLFFGSGTQLSVL.

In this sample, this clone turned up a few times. The CDR3 DNA reads TGTGCCATCAGTGAGTCTGCCGAGAGCAATCAGCCCCAGCATTTT. This gives the protein CAISESAESNQPQHF. This sequence joins TRBV10-3 and TRBJ1-5, with no clear D. The CDR3 is made up of 15 amino acids. Trimming took off 0 bases at V and 1 base at J, with 7 bases between the two ends. Germline V gene lookup returns CDR1 ENHRY and CDR2 SYGVKD.